The rows below give T cell receptor beta chains drawn from one sample of a study of cytomegalovirus exposure and HLA in healthy donors. Measured with immunoSEQ multiplex PCR; TCRdb has only the in-frame clones, and not every one. The sample gives more than 95,000 clones, approximately 64% of which show up once; roughly 3.2% is in the top ten. The sample consisted of PBMCs. These TCRs come from a man between 60 and 75 years old in good health and CMV-seronegative. CDR3s include the opening cysteine and the closing phenylalanine or tryptophan. D genes are given only for firm matches. Some rows have no size entry. The others give once, few or many, or a class for an expanded clone.

>TRBV5-1|TRBD1|TRBJ2-1|14|once
CASSLDRGYNEQFF
TGCGCCAGCAGCTTGGACAGGGGCTACAATGAGCAGTTCTTC
>TRBV6-6|NA|TRBJ1-1|16|few
CASSSPKQWGRAQAFF
TGTGCCAGCAGTTCCCCTAAACAGTGGGGCAGGGCTCAGGCTTTCTTT
>TRBV4-1|NA|TRBJ2-5|13|NA
CASSPWEQETQYF
TGCGCCAGCAGCCCATGGGAGCAAGAGACCCAGTACTTC
>TRBV27|NA|TRBJ1-5|17|NA
CASSLLPMGGSNQPQHF
TGTGCCAGCAGTTTACTCCCGATGGGGGGGAGCAATCAGCCCCAGCATTTT
>TRBV6-1|NA|TRBJ2-7|12|few
CASSERGNEQYF
TGTGCCAGCAGTGAAAGGGGAAACGAGCAGTACTTC
>TRBV11-3|TRBD2|TRBJ2-1|16|NA
CASLDRKSGSGSEQFF
TGTGCCAGCCTCGACAGGAAGAGCGGGAGCGGTTCTGAGCAGTTCTTC
>TRBV5-8|NA|TRBJ2-3|13|NA
CASSLLATDTQYF
TGTGCCAGCAGTCTGCTAGCGACAGATACGCAGTATTTT
>TRBV19|NA|TRBJ2-1|12|NA
CASSIKGNEQFF
TGTGCCAGTAGTATTAAGGGGAATGAGCAGTTCTTC
>TRBV19|TRBD2|TRBJ2-5|15|NA
CASSIEGGGTETQYF
TGTGCCAGTAGTATAGAGGGCGGGGGGACGGAGACCCAGTACTTC
>TRBV14|TRBD2|TRBJ2-3|15|NA
CASSHGLAGTDTQYF
TGTGCCAGCAGCCACGGACTAGCGGGGACAGATACGCAGTATTTT
>TRBV2|NA|TRBJ2-2|16|NA
CASSEVQGLMAGELFF
TGTGCCAGCAGTGAGGTCCAGGGGCTGATGGCCGGGGAGCTGTTTTTT
>TRBV7-6|NA|TRBJ2-1|14|NA
CASSLGPSYNEQFF
TGTGCCAGCAGCTTAGGGCCCTCCTACAATGAGCAGTTCTTC
>TRBV6-1|TRBD1|TRBJ1-5|14|few
CASSRQGGHQPQHF
TGTGCCAGCAGTAGACAGGGCGGTCATCAGCCCCAGCATTTT
>TRBV7-8|TRBD2|TRBJ2-3|17|NA
CASSTEGTSGASDTQYF
TGTGCCAGCAGCACCGAAGGGACTAGCGGGGCGTCAGATACGCAGTATTTT
>TRBV28|TRBD1|TRBJ1-1|16|NA
CASSGTGGAPDTEAFF
TGTGCCAGCAGTGGGACAGGGGGCGCCCCGGACACTGAAGCTTTCTTT
>TRBV6-1|NA|TRBJ1-2|13|NA
CASRAGTSYGYTF
TGTGCCAGCAGAGCCGGGACTTCCTATGGCTACACCTTC
>TRBV19|NA|TRBJ1-1|13|few
CASSIGSGYMKVF
TGTGCCAGTAGTATTGGGTCAGGGTATATGAAGGTCTTT
>TRBV5-5|NA|TRBJ1-1|12|NA
CASSTGDTEAFF
TGTGCCAGCAGCACCGGAGACACTGAAGCTTTCTTT
>TRBV5-1|TRBD2|TRBJ2-1|19|few
CASSRPGTSGGSSYNEQFF
TGCGCCAGCAGCCGTCCCGGGACTAGCGGGGGGTCCTCCTACAATGAGCAGTTCTTC
>TRBV7-9|NA|TRBJ1-1|17|few
CASSLEVQAIMNTEAFF
TGTGCCAGCAGCTTAGAGGTACAGGCAATAATGAACACTGAAGCTTTCTTT
>TRBV19|NA|TRBJ1-2|15|NA
CASSRGTRNPYGYTF
TGTGCCAGTAGTAGAGGGACAAGGAACCCCTATGGCTACACCTTC
>TRBV9|NA|TRBJ1-2|15|NA
CASSVGGDIVYGYTF
TGTGCCAGCAGCGTAGGGGGAGACATAGTCTATGGCTACACCTTC
>TRBV5-1|NA|TRBJ2-1|15|NA
CASSFSQGGWNEQFF
TGCGCCAGCAGCTTCAGCCAGGGAGGCTGGAATGAGCAGTTCTTC
>TRBV6-6|NA|TRBJ1-2|14|NA
CASSYAGNFYGYTF
TGTGCCAGCAGTTACGCCGGGAACTTCTATGGCTACACCTTC
>TRBV4-2|TRBD1|TRBJ2-1|18|few
CASSHSTGTGEFYNEQFF
TGTGCCAGCAGCCATTCCACCGGGACAGGGGAGTTCTACAATGAGCAGTTCTTC
>TRBV11-2|TRBD1|TRBJ1-2|12|many
CASSEGAYGYTF
TGTGCCAGCAGCGAGGGGGCCTATGGCTACACCTTC
>TRBV6-1|NA|TRBJ2-2|12|few
CASMAHTGELFF
TGTGCCAGCATGGCCCACACCGGGGAGCTGTTTTTT
>TRBV5-4|TRBD2|TRBJ2-1|14|NA
CASSFSGSYNEQFF
TGTGCCAGCAGCTTTAGCGGGAGTTACAATGAGCAGTTCTTC
>TRBV28|TRBD2|TRBJ2-1|14|few
CASSPAGGRNEQFF
TGTGCCAGCAGTCCAGCGGGGGGGAGGAATGAGCAGTTCTTC
>TRBV29-1|TRBD1|TRBJ2-3|13|NA
CSADRGGTDTQYF
TGCAGCGCTGACAGGGGAGGCACAGATACGCAGTATTTT
>TRBV7-2|TRBD2|TRBJ2-1|13|NA
CASSASGARKQFF
TGTGCCAGCAGCGCGAGCGGGGCTAGAAAGCAGTTCTTC
>TRBV19|NA|TRBJ1-2|15|NA
CASSSTPGPREGYTF
TGTGCCAGTAGTAGCACTCCCGGGCCGAGGGAGGGCTACACCTTC
>TRBV2|NA|TRBJ1-5|15|NA
CASSSQGPNNQPQHF
TGTGCCAGCAGTTCGCAGGGGCCCAACAATCAGCCCCAGCATTTT
>TRBV29-1|NA|TRBJ1-2|13|NA
CSVEEGSRVGYTF
TGCAGCGTTGAAGAGGGTTCCAGGGTAGGCTACACCTTC
>TRBV27|TRBD1|TRBJ1-5|16|NA
CASSVTTGGGGQPQHF
TGTGCCAGCAGTGTAACGACAGGGGGCGGGGGTCAGCCCCAGCATTTT
>TRBV15|NA|TRBJ1-5|14|many
CATSRDKGNQPQHF
TGTGCCACCAGCAGAGATAAGGGGAATCAGCCCCAGCATTTT
>TRBV21-1|NA|TRBJ2-7|17|many
CASSPWTSGGHPYEQYF
TGTGCCAGCAGCCCATGGACTAGCGGGGGGCATCCCTACGAGCAGTACTTC
>TRBV10-1|NA|TRBJ1-5|13|NA
CASSESNTGGQHF
TGCGCCAGCAGTGAGTCGAACACGGGGGGCCAGCATTTT
>TRBV30|TRBD2|TRBJ2-3|13|NA
CAWSAGGADTQYF
TGTGCCTGGAGTGCGGGGGGTGCAGATACGCAGTATTTT
>TRBV27|NA|TRBJ1-1|15|NA
CASSLMRGAGTEAFF
TGTGCCAGCAGTTTAATGCGGGGGGCAGGGACTGAAGCTTTCTTT
>TRBV18|NA|TRBJ1-3|13|NA
CASSAGTGNTIYF
TGTGCCAGCTCAGCAGGGACTGGAAACACCATATATTTT
>TRBV9|TRBD2|TRBJ2-2|17|NA
CASSVEGLEVLGGELFF
TGTGCCAGCAGCGTAGAGGGACTAGAAGTGTTAGGCGGGGAGCTGTTTTTT
>TRBV7-9|NA|TRBJ1-1|13|NA
CASSDAEDTEAFF
TGTGCCAGCAGTGACGCGGAGGACACTGAAGCTTTCTTT
>TRBV6-5|TRBD1|TRBJ1-2|16|NA
CASSSGQGALNYGYTF
TGTGCCAGCAGTTCGGGACAGGGAGCTCTTAACTATGGCTACACCTTC
>TRBV30|TRBD2|TRBJ2-7|13|NA
CAWRPGGPGEQYF
TGTGCCTGGAGGCCGGGAGGGCCGGGCGAGCAGTACTTC
>TRBV6-1|TRBD2|TRBJ2-7|15|NA
CASSEGLAELYEQYF
TGTGCCAGCAGTGAGGGACTAGCGGAACTATACGAGCAGTACTTC
>TRBV5-6|TRBD1|TRBJ1-4|15|NA
CASSRKTGGSEKLFF
TGTGCCAGCAGCCGAAAGACAGGGGGTTCTGAAAAACTGTTTTTT
>TRBV7-3|TRBD2|TRBJ2-1|17|NA
CASSQQTLAEGPDEQFF
TGTGCCAGCAGCCAACAAACACTAGCGGAGGGGCCGGATGAGCAGTTCTTC
>TRBV20-1|NA|TRBJ2-5|10|few
CSATQETQYF
TGCAGTGCTACACAAGAGACCCAGTACTTC
>TRBV7-3|TRBD1|TRBJ2-1|13|NA
CASSRTGGNEQFF
TGTGCCAGCAGCCGGACAGGGGGAAATGAGCAGTTCTTC
>TRBV7-9|NA|TRBJ2-7|15|NA
CASSLEGQYSYEQYF
TGTGCCAGCAGCTTAGAAGGACAGTACTCCTACGAGCAGTACTTC
>TRBV11-2|NA|TRBJ1-1|15|NA
CASSLVPGLNTEAFF
TGTGCCAGCAGCTTAGTTCCAGGTCTGAACACTGAAGCTTTCTTT
>TRBV15|NA|TRBJ1-1|13|NA
CATSRGGNTEAFF
TGTGCCACCAGCAGGGGGGGGAACACTGAAGCTTTCTTT